The next 5 T cell receptor beta chains were all read from a single sample in a study of cytomegalovirus exposure and HLA in healthy donors. PCR employed 60 Vbeta and 13 Jbeta primers. This table comes from immunoSEQ multiplex PCR, and its TCRdb copy is limited to in-frame clones, with some not included. The table lists roughly 180,000 clones, approximately 80% of them singletons. The source material was PBMCs. The receptors were gathered from a woman aged 50 to 60 in good health and CMV-seropositive.

The gene calls are TRBV5-1 and TRBJ1-2; 7 nucleotides match TRBD1. The V and J ends lost 7 bases and 4 bases, in that order; junction bases with no gene match: 7. Germline V gives CDR1 SGHRS, CDR2 YFSETQ. The CDR3 contains 13 residues. The CDR3 sequence is CASQDRMGYGYTF. The CDR3 region has the DNA TGCGCCAGCCAGGACAGGATGGGCTATGGCTACACCTTC.

V and J are TRBV6-4 and TRBJ1-1, with D unresolved. V gave up 6 bases and J gave up 4 bases, with 15 bases separating them. The V gene's germline CDR1 is MRHNA and CDR2 SNTAGT. The CDR3 is 14 amino acids. The CDR3 DNA reads as TGTGCCAGCAGCGAGCGGGTCTGGGGCACTGAAGCTTTCTTT. It encodes CASSERVWGTEAFF.

V usage is TRBV6-4 and J usage is TRBJ2-7; TRBD2 matches at 11 bases. V trimming: 7 bases; J trimming: 4 bases; junction bases outside the gene matches: 18. The CDR3 sequence is 18 residues long. In germline, CDR1 is MRHNA, CDR2 SNTAGT. The CDR3 region has the DNA TGTGCCAGCACGGGAGACAGCCTTCGAACTAGCGGGAGATACGAGCAGTACTTC. Amino acids: CASTGDSLRTSGRYEQYF.

The chain couples TRBV19 to TRBJ1-5; 7 positions match TRBD1. The CDR3 consists of 15 residues. The V gene's germline CDR1 is LNHDA and CDR2 SQIVND (reference sequence). The V gene end was trimmed by 6 bases and the J gene end by 0 bases; junction bases not matched to a gene: 5. The CDR3 DNA reads TGTGCCAGTAGGGCAGGGGGTAATAGCAATCAGCCCCAGCATTTT. Encoded protein: CASRAGGNSNQPQHF.

V and J are TRBV7-2 and TRBJ1-1; 8 nucleotides match TRBD1. Germline V gives CDR1 SGHTA, CDR2 FQGNSA. Trimming at V came to 5 bases and at J to 7 bases, leaving 12 bases not matched to a gene. The CDR3 has 15 residues. CDR3 sequence reads: CASSIPTGVGGEAFF. CDR3 DNA: TGTGCCAGCAGCATTCCGACAGGGGTAGGCGGTGAAGCTTTCTTT.